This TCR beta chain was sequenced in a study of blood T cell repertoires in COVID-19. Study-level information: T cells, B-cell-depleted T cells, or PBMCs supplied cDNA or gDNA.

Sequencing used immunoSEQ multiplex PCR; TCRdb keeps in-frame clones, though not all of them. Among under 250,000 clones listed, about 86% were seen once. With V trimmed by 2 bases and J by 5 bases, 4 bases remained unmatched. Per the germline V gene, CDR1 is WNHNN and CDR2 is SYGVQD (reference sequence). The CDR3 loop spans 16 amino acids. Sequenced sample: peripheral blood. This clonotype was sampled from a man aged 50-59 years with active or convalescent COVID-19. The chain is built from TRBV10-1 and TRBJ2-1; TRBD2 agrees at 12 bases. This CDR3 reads CASSEQTSGGNNEQFF. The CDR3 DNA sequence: TGCGCCAGCAGTGAGCAGACTAGCGGGGGAAACAATGAGCAGTTCTTC.